A single sample is the source of the 13 T cell receptor beta chains below, sequenced in a study of T cell changes during pregnancy in multiple sclerosis (dated by TCRdb to between 2018 and 2020). Library preparation was by the immunoSEQ multiplex PCR assay. Here the immuneACCESS table is served through TCRdb, limited to in-frame sequences with V and J called. Missing clones are a known gap in these copies; in checked studies unresolved V genes cover under half, and the rest lacks a known reason. The table for this sample lists roughly 46,000 clones; approximately 92% of them were counted only once. The biggest ten clones account for approximately 4% of the sample. Sequencing was performed on CD8+ T cells from peripheral blood mononuclear cells, taken after pregnancy. These receptors were obtained from a female donor with multiple sclerosis, enrolled in a pregnancy study.

This sequence joins TRBV9 and TRBJ2-3; D perhaps matches TRBD1 (7 bases). The CDR3 totals 16 residues. Germline loops: CDR1 SGDLS, CDR2 YYNGEE. V dropped 1 base and J dropped 5 bases, with 17 bases sitting between them. The CDR3 coding sequence is TGTGCCAGCAGCGTATTCTCGGCAGGGGGGAAAGATACGCAGTATTTT. The encoded protein is CASSVFSAGGKDTQYF.

The chain combines TRBV27 with TRBJ2-5; maybe TRBD1 (5 bases). Germline CDR1 and CDR2: MNHEY and SMNVEV (reference sequence). CDR3 length: 16 residues. V was shortened by 4 bases and J by 5 bases, with 20 bases between the two germline ends. In nucleotides, the CDR3 is TGTGCCAGCAGTTCCTTGGGTTCAGGGTTGGTGGAGACCCAGTACTTC. It is translated as CASSSLGSGLVETQYF.

This chain links TRBV7-6 with TRBJ2-5, with a tentative D call TRBD2 (5 bases). Germline lookup yields CDR1 SGHVS and CDR2 FNYEAQ. This CDR3 is 15 amino acids long. Trimming pared 3 bases from V and 2 bases from J, leaving 13 bases between. CDR3 DNA sequence: TGTGCCAGCAGCTTTGACACGGGATCTCAAGAGACCCAGTACTTC. As protein: CASSFDTGSQETQYF. The whole variable domain, remainder taken from reference TRBV7-6 and TRBJ2-5, is GAGVSQSPRYKVTKRGQDVALRCDPISGHVSLYWYRQALGQGPEFLTYFNYEAQQDKSGLPNDRFSAERPEGSISTLTIQRTEQRDSAMYRCASSFDTGSQETQYFGPGTRLLVL.

The chain carries TRBV4-1 and TRBJ1-5, with D hard to call. Germline V gene data show CDR1 as MGHRA and CDR2 as YSYEKL. The CDR3 length is 14 residues. The V and J ends lost 3 bases and 4 bases respectively, with 10 bases between them. CDR3 sequence (DNA): TGCGCCAGCAGCCAGCCGGGTCTTAATCAGCCCCAGCATTTT. This translates into CASSQPGLNQPQHF.

Here the CDR3 reads CASSQGLASVQETQYF. CDR3 in DNA: TGCGCCAGCAGCCAAGGGTTGGCTAGCGTCCAAGAGACCCAGTACTTC. The chain carries TRBV4-3 and TRBJ2-5; a possible D gene is TRBD2 (6 bases). The CDR3 runs to 16 residues. Per germline, CDR1 LGHNA and CDR2 YSLEER. The V end lost 1 base, the J end lost 1 base, and 13 bases lay between the germline ends.

The chain carries TRBV5-5 and TRBJ1-1, with TRBD1 matching 7 bases. CDR1 SGHKS and CDR2 YYEKEE come from the germline V gene (reference sequence). The CDR3 is made up of 14 amino acids. V lost 2 bases and J lost 2; bases outside the gene matches: 3. CDR3 in DNA: TGTGCCAGCAGCTTAGGGGGCTTTAACACTGAAGCTTTCTTT. The encoded protein is CASSLGGFNTEAFF.

This clone appeared a single time. This chain links TRBV6-6 with TRBJ2-3; D remains unclear. CDR1 and CDR2 from the germline V gene are MNHNY and SVGAGI (reference sequence). The CDR3 is 14 amino acids. The V gene lost 0 bases and the J gene lost 1 base, with 5 bases spanning the gap. The CDR3 DNA is TGTGCCAGCAGTTACTCGACACGCACAGATACGCAGTATTTT. This gives the protein CASSYSTRTDTQYF.

This sequence joins TRBV2 and TRBJ2-3, with D possibly TRBD2 on 6 matching bases. V was shortened by 11 bases and J by 2 bases, with 11 bases between the two germline ends. The CDR3 length is 12 residues. Germline CDR1 reads SNHLY; CDR2 reads FYNNEI. CDR3 sequence: CASRGSTDTQYF. CDR3 in DNA: TGTGCCTCCCGGGGGTCCACAGATACGCAGTATTTT.

The chain carries TRBV14 and TRBJ2-1; possible D gene TRBD2, 6 bases. Per germline, CDR1 SGHDN and CDR2 FVKESK. This CDR3 is 17 amino acids long. V was trimmed by 4 bases and J by 3 bases, leaving 19 bases between them. CDR3 loop: CASSLPIYSGHYNEQFF. The CDR3 nucleotides are TGTGCCAGCAGCCTGCCGATTTATAGCGGCCACTACAATGAGCAGTTCTTC.

This rearrangement joins TRBV7-9 to TRBJ1-5, with 8 bases fitting TRBD1. Germline V lookup: CDR1 SEHNR, CDR2 FQNEAQ (reference sequence). V lost 4 bases and J lost 3; bases outside the gene matches: 8. The CDR3 runs to 16 residues. The CDR3 DNA sequence: TGTGCCAGCAGCTCTACAGGGGGGACTCTCAATCAGCCCCAGCATTTT. Protein: CASSSTGGTLNQPQHF.

This sequence joins TRBV11-2 and TRBJ1-2; D possibly corresponds to TRBD1 (6 bases). Trimming took off 4 bases at V and 2 bases at J, with 23 bases between the two ends. Germline CDR1 reads SGHAT; CDR2 reads FQNNGV. The CDR3 loop spans 18 amino acids. The CDR3 sequence: CASSSRDKLSIVNYGYTF. CDR3 nucleotides: TGTGCCAGCAGCTCCCGGGACAAATTATCCATCGTGAACTATGGCTACACCTTC.

CDR3 coding DNA: TGTGCCTGGAGTTCAACGACAGGGAGCCATCAGCCCCAGCATTTT. The encoded protein is CAWSSTTGSHQPQHF. The gene calls are TRBV30 and TRBJ1-5; 7 bases are shared with TRBD1. The trim removed 2 bases at V and 5 bases at J, leaving 9 bases unmatched. Looked up from germline, CDR1 is GTSNPN and CDR2 is SVGIG (reference sequence). The CDR3 loop spans 15 amino acids. Supplemented by reference TRBV30 and TRBJ1-5, the full variable domain reads SQTIHQWPATLVQPVGSPLSLECTVEGTSNPNLYWYRQAAGRGLQLLFYSVGIGQISSEVPQNLSASRPQDRQFILSSKKLLLSDSGFYLCAWSSTTGSHQPQHFGDGTRLSIL.

The chain uses TRBV13 and TRBJ2-7, with D possibly matching TRBD1 (5 bases). The V end was cut by 5 bases, the J end by 5 bases, with 13 bases between. Germline values: CDR1 PRHDT, CDR2 FYEKMQ (reference sequence). The CDR3 consists of 13 residues. The CDR3 here is CASSTGQGNEQYF. The CDR3 DNA follows: TGTGCCAGCAGCACCGGACAAGGGAACGAGCAGTACTTC.